The sample holds many counts of the clone carrying this T cell receptor (beta chain). Each cDNA molecule carried a unique molecular identifier. TCRdb passed the 5' RACE reads through MiXCR, listing each CDR3 protein once. The repertoire holds about 64,000 distinct CDR3 sequences, with roughly 9% as singletons. The CDR3 has 15 residues. Germline lookup yields CDR1 WNHNN and CDR2 SYGVQD (reference sequence). V was pared by 2 bases and J by 1 base, with 12 bases between. This record belongs to a study of early T cells in non-severe SARS-CoV-2 infection. Study in general: Sequencing was performed on bulk RNA from unsorted whole blood, leaving chains unpaired.

The chain couples TRBV10-1 to TRBJ2-7; D unclear. This TCR derives from an adult who was a healthcare worker with PCR-confirmed SARS-CoV-2 infection or an uninfected control (not recorded which). The specimen was whole blood, collected at baseline. CDR3 residues: CASSEGLGDSYEQYF. CDR3 in DNA: TGCGCCAGCAGTGAGGGGCTTGGTGATTCCTACGAGCAGTACTTC.